Each of the 16 T cell receptor beta chains below was sequenced from the same sample in a study of graft-versus-host responses after intestinal transplantation. Produced via immunoSEQ multiplex PCR; TCRdb's table is partial and in-frame only. Found here are 50,000 or so clones, around nine tenths of them singletons; the top ten hold roughly 2.6%. This specimen was PBMCs, taken 118 to 130 days after intestinal transplantation. The source of these receptors is a human patient who received an intestinal transplant, so some T cells may come from the graft donor.

This chain connects TRBV15 to TRBJ1-5; 7 bases are a match to TRBD1. Germline V gene data show CDR1 as LNHNV and CDR2 as YYDKDF (reference sequence). The CDR3 loop spans 16 amino acids. V shed 3 bases, J shed 7 bases, and the junction held 12 bases outside the gene matches. For the CDR3, the DNA is TGTGCCACCAGCAGGGAGGCTACAGGGGAGGGCCAGCCCCAGCATTTT. Its protein is CATSREATGEGQPQHF.

The V and J genes are TRBV19 and TRBJ2-3; 7 nucleotides line up with TRBD2. Germline lookup yields CDR1 LNHDA and CDR2 SQIVND (reference sequence). Losses at the gene ends were 9 bases for V and 0 bases for J; bases not matched to a gene: 3. The CDR3 is 13 residues long. The chain's CDR3 is CASGGTSTDTQYF. The CDR3 DNA is TGTGCCAGCGGGGGGACCAGCACAGATACGCAGTATTTT.

V and J are TRBV5-1 and TRBJ2-1, with D perhaps assigned TRBD1 or TRBD2 (5 bases each). CDR1 is SGHRS, CDR2 YFSETQ, per germline. V lost 8 bases and J 9 bases, leaving 24 bases between the germline ends. This CDR3 contains 15 residues. The CDR3 region has the DNA TGCGCCAGTCGGCCGGGACCTCTGAATGGGGGTGAGCAGTTCTTC. Translation gives CASRPGPLNGGEQFF.

V is TRBV10-3 and J is TRBJ2-7; 10 bases align to TRBD1. The CDR3 covers 14 residues. After removal of 7 bases from V and 2 bases from J, the junction contained 5 bases not matched to a gene. Germline V gives CDR1 ENHRY, CDR2 SYGVKD. For the CDR3, the DNA is TGTGCCATCATTGGGGACAGGGGCGCCTACGAGCAGTACTTC. Residues: CAIIGDRGAYEQYF.

Of note for this clone: A read error may explain this, as a much larger clone is one base away. The chain employs TRBV11-2 and TRBJ1-2; no clear D. Germline-derived CDR1 and CDR2 are SGHAT and FQNNGV. The CDR3 extends over 14 amino acids. In DNA, the CDR3 is TGTGCCAGCAGCCCTCGGACGATTAACTATGGCTACACTTTC. Its protein is CASSPRTINYGYTF.

The V gene is TRBV28, the J gene TRBJ2-7; TRBD2 agrees at 9 bases. With V trimmed by 3 bases and J by 6 bases, 0 bases remained unmatched. The CDR3 length is 12 residues. The V gene's germline CDR1 is MDHEN and CDR2 SYDVKM. CDR3 in amino acids: CASSLGLAEQYF. The CDR3, as DNA: TGTGCCAGCAGTTTGGGACTAGCCGAGCAGTACTTC.

This chain joins TRBV6-6 and TRBJ2-1; 10 bases line up with TRBD2. Trimming cost V 10 bases and J 8 bases; bases outside gene matches: 11. The CDR3 covers 14 residues. Germline-derived CDR1 and CDR2 are MNHNY and SVGAGI (reference sequence). CDR3 sequence reads: CAIAASGGSDEQFF. In nucleotides, the CDR3 is TGTGCCATCGCGGCTAGCGGGGGAAGCGATGAGCAGTTCTTC.

The gene calls are TRBV6-8 and TRBJ2-2, with no clear D. Germline CDR1 MNHGY, CDR2 SAAAGT. V was shortened by 6 bases and J by 0 bases, with 8 bases between the two germline ends. CDR3 length equals 14 residues. The CDR3 sequence: CASRPGPNTGELFF. The CDR3 DNA is TGTGCCAGCAGACCGGGCCCGAACACCGGGGAGCTGTTTTTT.

The chain joins TRBV7-3 to TRBJ1-1; D unresolved. The CDR3 has 16 amino acids. Germline V lookup: CDR1 SGHTA, CDR2 FQGTGA. V gave up 0 bases and J gave up 1 base, with 12 bases separating them. The CDR3 protein is CASSLTGSIENTEAFF. DNA for the CDR3: TGTGCCAGCAGCTTAACGGGATCCATCGAGAACACTGAAGCTTTCTTT.

On this clone: A junction end diverges from the germline sequence, so it may reflect a read error. The same CDR3 is also encoded by other DNA sequences in this sample. The gene calls are TRBV2 and TRBJ1-1, with D uncertain. Germline V lookup: CDR1 SNHLY, CDR2 FYNNEI. The CDR3 contains 12 residues. The DNA of the CDR3 is TGTGCCAGCGGGGTCCGGCACACTGAGGCTTTCTTT. This codes for CASGVRHTEAFF. Filled out from reference TRBV2 and TRBJ1-1, the complete variable domain reads EPEVTQTPSHQVTQMGQEVILRCVPISNHLYFYWYRQILGQKVEFLVSFYNNEISEKSEIFDDQFSVERPDGSNFTLKIRSTKLEDSAMYFCASGVRHTEAFFGQGTRLTVV.

The J gene is TRBJ2-3, the V gene TRBV10-3, with 14 bases matching TRBD2. Germline V gene data show CDR1 as ENHRY and CDR2 as SYGVKD. The length of the CDR3 is 19 residues. V lost 3 bases to trimming and J lost 4 bases; unmatched junction nucleotides: 12. The CDR3 is CAISDVTSGGAGPPDTQYF. CDR3 in DNA: TGTGCCATCAGTGATGTGACTAGCGGGGGGGCCGGGCCCCCAGATACGCAGTATTTT.

The chain couples TRBV27 to TRBJ2-1; 8 bases are shared with TRBD2. Unmatched junction bases numbered 6, after V lost 3 bases and J lost 8 bases. Germline CDR1 is MNHEY and CDR2 is SMNVEV (reference sequence). The CDR3 covers 14 residues. The CDR3 DNA follows: TGTGCCAGCAGTTTCGGGACTAGAATTGATGAGCAGTTCTTC. This translates into CASSFGTRIDEQFF.

The genes are TRBV5-1 and TRBJ2-2; TRBD2 matches at 7 bases. With V trimmed by 4 bases and J by 4 bases, 7 bases remained unmatched. The germline V gene encodes CDR1 SGHRS and CDR2 YFSETQ. The CDR3 contains 15 residues. Here the CDR3 DNA reads TGCGCCAGCAGCCACACTAGCGACCCCACCGGGGAGCTGTTTTTT. Protein product: CASSHTSDPTGELFF.

The chain is built from TRBV28 and TRBJ2-7; D remains ambiguous. CDR3 length: 18 residues. The ends were cut back, 5 bases at V and 3 bases at J, with 26 bases in the middle. Germline assignment: CDR1 MDHEN and CDR2 SYDVKM. DNA of the CDR3: TGTGCCAGCAGTCCCCGTTTACCCAGTCTCGGAGAAGACTACGAGCAGTACTTC. This encodes CASSPRLPSLGEDYEQYF.

The chain joins TRBV2 to TRBJ1-4; TRBD1 matches at 8 bases. Germline V gene sequence: CDR1 SNHLY, CDR2 FYNNEI. The CDR3 totals 16 residues. J was trimmed by 1 base and V by 6 bases; bases with no gene match: 7. The CDR3 DNA sequence: TGTGCCAGCAGCGCTGACAGGGGAGGAACTAATGAAAAACTGTTTTTT. Its translation: CASSADRGGTNEKLFF.

This clone was observed a few times. The chain joins TRBV27 to TRBJ2-1, with D perhaps matching TRBD1 (6 bases). CDR1 MNHEY and CDR2 SMNVEV come from the germline V gene (reference sequence). With 5 bases removed from V and 7 bases from J, the gap between germline ends came to 21 bases. The CDR3 runs to 16 residues. The CDR3 bases are TGTGCCAGCAGTGACGCCGGACAGTCCTGGTGGAATGAGCAGTTCTTC. Amino acid sequence: CASSDAGQSWWNEQFF.